This T cell receptor beta chain was captured in a study of siplizumab effects on memory and regulatory T cells. This CDR3 has 16 amino acids. V trimming: 3 bases; J trimming: 1 base; junction bases outside the gene matches: 8. Libraries were prepared by immunoSEQ multiplex PCR; TCRdb keeps only in-frame clonotypes and omits some of them. Found here are 70,000 or so clones, 75% to 95% of them singletons; the top ten hold approximately 30%. The sample consisted of CD8+ T cells sorted from blood. This sequence joins TRBV23-1 and TRBJ1-1, with TRBD1 matching 7 bases. Being an ORF, TRBV23-1 has a function that is uncertain. This receptor was obtained from a human donor in good health. The CDR3 DNA sequence: TGCGCCAGCAGTCATCTGAGGGGGCCTTGGAACACTGAAGCTTTCTTT. It is translated as CASSHLRGPWNTEAFF.